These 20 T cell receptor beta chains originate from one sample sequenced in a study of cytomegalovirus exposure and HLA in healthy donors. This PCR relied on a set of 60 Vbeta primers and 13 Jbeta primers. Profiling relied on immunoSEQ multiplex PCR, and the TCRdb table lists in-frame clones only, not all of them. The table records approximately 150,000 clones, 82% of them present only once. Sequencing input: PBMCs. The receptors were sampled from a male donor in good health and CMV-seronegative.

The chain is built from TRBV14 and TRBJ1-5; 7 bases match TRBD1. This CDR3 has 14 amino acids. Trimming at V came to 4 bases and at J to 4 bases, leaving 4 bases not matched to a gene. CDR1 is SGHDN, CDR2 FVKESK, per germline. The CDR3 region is CASSPRDRNQPQHF. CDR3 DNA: TGTGCCAGCAGCCCCCGGGACAGAAATCAGCCCCAGCATTTT.

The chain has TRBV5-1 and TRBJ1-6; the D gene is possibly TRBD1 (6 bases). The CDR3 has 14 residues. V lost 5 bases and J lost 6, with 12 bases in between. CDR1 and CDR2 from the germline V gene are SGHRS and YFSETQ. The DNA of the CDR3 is TGCGCCAGCAGACTGGGGACACCTAATTCACCCCTCCACTTT. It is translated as CASRLGTPNSPLHF.

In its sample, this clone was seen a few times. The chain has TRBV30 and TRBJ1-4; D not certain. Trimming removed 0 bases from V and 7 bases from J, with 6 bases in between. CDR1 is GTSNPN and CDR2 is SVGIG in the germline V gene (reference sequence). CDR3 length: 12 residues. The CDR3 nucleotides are TGTGCCTGGAGTGTAAACAGTGAAAAACTGTTTTTT. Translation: CAWSVNSEKLFF.

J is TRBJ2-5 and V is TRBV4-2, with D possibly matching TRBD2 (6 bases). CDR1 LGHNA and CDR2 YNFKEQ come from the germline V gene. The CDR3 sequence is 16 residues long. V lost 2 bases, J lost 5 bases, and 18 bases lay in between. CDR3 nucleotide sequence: TGTGCCAGCAGCCAAAGCTTGGAGGGGAGGACGGAGACCCAGTACTTC. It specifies CASSQSLEGRTETQYF.

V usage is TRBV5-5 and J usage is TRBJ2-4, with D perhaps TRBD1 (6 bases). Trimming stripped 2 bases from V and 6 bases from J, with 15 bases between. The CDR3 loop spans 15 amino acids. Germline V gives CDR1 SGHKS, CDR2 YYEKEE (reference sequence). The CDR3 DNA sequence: TGTGCCAGCAGCTTAGGAACAGGGTCGGGAAACATTCAGTACTTC. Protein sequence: CASSLGTGSGNIQYF.

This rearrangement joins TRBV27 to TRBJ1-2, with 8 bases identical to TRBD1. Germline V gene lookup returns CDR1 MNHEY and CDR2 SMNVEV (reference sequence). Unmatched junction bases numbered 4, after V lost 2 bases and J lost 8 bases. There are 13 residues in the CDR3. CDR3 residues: CASSLQGAVGYTF. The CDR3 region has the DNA TGTGCCAGCAGTTTACAGGGGGCGGTGGGCTACACCTTC.

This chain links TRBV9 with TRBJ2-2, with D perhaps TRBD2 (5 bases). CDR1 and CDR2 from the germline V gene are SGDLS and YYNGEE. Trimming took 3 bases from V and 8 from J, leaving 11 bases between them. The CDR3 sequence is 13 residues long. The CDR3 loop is CASSALRRGELFF. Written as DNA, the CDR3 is TGTGCCAGCAGCGCCCTTAGGAGGGGGGAGCTGTTTTTT.

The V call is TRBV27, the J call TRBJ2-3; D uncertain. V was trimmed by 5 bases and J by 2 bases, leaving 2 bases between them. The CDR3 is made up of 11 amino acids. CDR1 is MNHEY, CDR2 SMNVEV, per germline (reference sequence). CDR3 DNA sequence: TGTGCCAGCAGTCTCACAGATACGCAGTATTTT. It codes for CASSLTDTQYF.

CDR3 residues: CASSLLLLNEQFF. Here the CDR3 DNA reads TGTGCCAGCAGCTTACTACTTCTTAATGAGCAGTTCTTC. The chain has TRBV7-8 and TRBJ2-1; D gene unclear. Germline values: CDR1 SGHVS, CDR2 FQNEAQ. The CDR3 covers 13 residues. Trimming took off 2 bases at V and 7 bases at J, with 9 bases between the two ends.

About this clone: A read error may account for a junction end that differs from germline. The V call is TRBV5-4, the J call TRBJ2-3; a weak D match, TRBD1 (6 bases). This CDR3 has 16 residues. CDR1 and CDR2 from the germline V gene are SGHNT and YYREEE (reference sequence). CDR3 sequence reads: CASGFLMTGLTDTQYF. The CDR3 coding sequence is TGTGCCAGCGGCTTTTTGATGACAGGCCTCACAGATACGCAGTATTTT.

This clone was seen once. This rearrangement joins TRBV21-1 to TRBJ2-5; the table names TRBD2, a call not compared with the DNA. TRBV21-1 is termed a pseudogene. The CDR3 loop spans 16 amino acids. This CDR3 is CASSKDREGNQETQYF. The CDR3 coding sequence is TGTGCCAGCAGCAAAGACAGGGAGGGGAACCAAGAGACCCAGTACTTC.

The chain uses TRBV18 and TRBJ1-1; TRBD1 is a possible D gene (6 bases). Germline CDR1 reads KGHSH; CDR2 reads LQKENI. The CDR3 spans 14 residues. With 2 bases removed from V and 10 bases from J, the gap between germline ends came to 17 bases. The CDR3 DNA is TGTGCCAGCTCACCATCCAACGACAGGTCCCTAGCTTTCTTT. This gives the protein CASSPSNDRSLAFF.

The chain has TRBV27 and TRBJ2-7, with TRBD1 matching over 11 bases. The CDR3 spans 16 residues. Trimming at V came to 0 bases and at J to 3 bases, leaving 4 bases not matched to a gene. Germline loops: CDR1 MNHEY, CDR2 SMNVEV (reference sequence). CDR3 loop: CASSLSAGTGGYEQYF. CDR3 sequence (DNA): TGTGCCAGCAGTTTATCCGCCGGGACAGGGGGCTACGAGCAGTACTTC.

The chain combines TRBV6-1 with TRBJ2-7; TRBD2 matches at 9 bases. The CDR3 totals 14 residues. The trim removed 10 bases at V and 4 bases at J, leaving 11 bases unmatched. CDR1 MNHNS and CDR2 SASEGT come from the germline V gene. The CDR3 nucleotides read TGTGCCACCTTGCTAGCGGGGTGGACTTACGAGCAGTACTTC. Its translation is CATLLAGWTYEQYF.

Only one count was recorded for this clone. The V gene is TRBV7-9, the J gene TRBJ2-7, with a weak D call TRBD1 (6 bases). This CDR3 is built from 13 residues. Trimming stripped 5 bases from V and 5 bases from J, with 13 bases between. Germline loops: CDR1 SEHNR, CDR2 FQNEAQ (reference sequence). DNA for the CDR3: TGTGCCAGCAGCCCGAGGGGGTTTAACGAGCAGTACTTC. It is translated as CASSPRGFNEQYF.

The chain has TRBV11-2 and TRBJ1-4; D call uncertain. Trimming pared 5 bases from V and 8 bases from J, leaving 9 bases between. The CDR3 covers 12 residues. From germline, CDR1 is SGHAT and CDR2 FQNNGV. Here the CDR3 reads CASSRSGEKLFF. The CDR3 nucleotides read TGTGCCAGCAGCCGTAGCGGGGAAAAACTGTTTTTT.

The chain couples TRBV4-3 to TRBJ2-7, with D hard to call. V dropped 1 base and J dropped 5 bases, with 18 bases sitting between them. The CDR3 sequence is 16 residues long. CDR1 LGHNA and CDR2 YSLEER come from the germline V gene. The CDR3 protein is CASSQGTNTDLDEQYF. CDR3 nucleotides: TGCGCCAGCAGCCAAGGAACAAATACAGACCTGGACGAGCAGTACTTC.

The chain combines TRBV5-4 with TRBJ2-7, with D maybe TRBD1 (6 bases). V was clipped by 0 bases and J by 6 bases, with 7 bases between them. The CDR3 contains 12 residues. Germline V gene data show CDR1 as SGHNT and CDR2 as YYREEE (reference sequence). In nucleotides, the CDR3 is TGTGCCAGCAGCTTGGAAGGGGGCGAGCAGTACTTC. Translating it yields CASSLEGGEQYF.

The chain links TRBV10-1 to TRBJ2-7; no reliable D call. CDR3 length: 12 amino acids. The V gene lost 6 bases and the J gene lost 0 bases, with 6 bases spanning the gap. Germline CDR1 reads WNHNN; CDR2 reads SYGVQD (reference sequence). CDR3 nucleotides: TGCGCCAGCAGCGTGAGCTCCTACGAGCAGTACTTC. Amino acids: CASSVSSYEQYF.

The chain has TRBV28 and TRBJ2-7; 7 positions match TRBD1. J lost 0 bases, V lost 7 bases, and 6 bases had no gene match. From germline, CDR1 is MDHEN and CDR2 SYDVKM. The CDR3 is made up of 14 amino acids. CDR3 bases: TGTGCCAGCACCTCAGGGACAGTCTCCTACGAGCAGTACTTC. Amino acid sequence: CASTSGTVSYEQYF.